This TCR beta chain was recovered during a study of blood T cell repertoires in COVID-19. Background on the study: Material from acute and convalescent COVID-19 was sourced from the United States, Italy and Spain. The cDNA or gDNA used as material had been derived from T cells, B-cell-depleted T cells, or PBMCs.

As processed by the authors: The assay estimated nucleated cells by amplifying reference gene primers. Sequencing was performed with immunoSEQ multiplex PCR; in TCRdb, only in-frame clones are kept and a portion is missing. V and J calls plus clone size are reproduced from that table; the DNA served to infer D and trimming. The sample yields some 97,000 clones, 92% seen once. The CDR3 consists of 14 residues. With V trimmed by 7 bases and J by 8 bases, 7 bases remained unmatched. Germline-derived CDR1 and CDR2 are SNHLY and FYNNEI. This sequence originates from a man aged 70-80 years with acute or convalescent COVID-19. The sequencing input was peripheral blood. The chain links TRBV2 to TRBJ1-6, with 8 bases fitting TRBD1. The CDR3 region is CASTSDRGHSPLHF. DNA for the CDR3: TGTGCCAGCACTTCCGACAGGGGTCATTCACCCCTCCACTTT. Filled out from reference TRBV2 and TRBJ1-6, the complete variable domain reads EPEVTQTPSHQVTQMGQEVILRCVPISNHLYFYWYRQILGQKVEFLVSFYNNEISEKSEIFDDQFSVERPDGSNFTLKIRSTKLEDSAMYFCASTSDRGHSPLHFGNGTRLTVT.